This TCR beta chain was retrieved from a study of T cell responses to AZD1222 COVID-19 vaccine. Between the trimmed V and J ends, which lost 2 bases and 1 base, there was a span of 14 bases. CDR1 and CDR2 from the germline V gene are SQVTM and ANQGSEA. This CDR3 comprises 15 residues. Notes on the study in general: Only a handful of AZD1222 recipients tested seropositive at baseline. The sample set comprised mostly white British donors with more females, and clonal diversity was possibly underestimated.

About this clone itself: Its antigen is unidentified.

This table comes from immunoSEQ multiplex PCR, and its TCRdb copy is limited to in-frame clones, with some not included. The top ten hold 3.5% to 4.5% of the sample, which has about 140,000 clones, over 90% seen once. Source: peripheral blood, taken 28 days after the second AZD1222 dose. The rearrangement joins TRBV29-1 to TRBJ1-1; tentatively, D is TRBD1 (6 bases). This clonotype originated in an adult who received the AZD1222 COVID-19 vaccine. This CDR3 reads CSVELNDRTNTEAFF. CDR3 DNA sequence: TGCAGCGTTGAACTAAACGACAGGACGAACACTGAAGCTTTCTTT. Full variable domain (missing parts from reference TRBV29-1 and TRBJ1-1): SAVISQKPSRDICQRGTSLTIQCQVDSQVTMMFWYRQQPGQSLTLIATANQGSEATYESGFVIDKFPISRPNLTFSTLTVSNMSPEDSSIYLCSVELNDRTNTEAFFGQGTRLTVV.